The subject of this entry is one T cell receptor (beta chain). The sample belongs to a study of blood T cell repertoires in COVID-19. The CDR3 runs to 16 residues. The V gene end was trimmed by 2 bases and the J gene end by 4 bases; junction bases not matched to a gene: 5. Germline CDR1 LNHDA, CDR2 SQIVND (reference sequence). Recovered status applied to Cohort 3 donors who had two consecutive negative PCRs. It also applied to those with clearance or with symptom resolution. TCRdb keeps only in-frame clones here, not all; method: immunoSEQ multiplex PCR. Here the sample spans 150,000 or so clones, about four fifths being singletons.

The chain links TRBV19 to TRBJ2-7, with 13 bases that match TRBD2. This receptor was identified in a man aged 50-59 years who had recovered from COVID-19. The sample comprised PBMCs or T cells enriched from blood (not recorded which). CDR3 sequence reads: CASSIRGLAGPYEQYF. The CDR3 DNA reads as TGTGCCAGTAGTATACGGGGACTAGCGGGGCCATACGAGCAGTACTTC.